The clone carrying this TCR beta chain was recorded at least ten times. From the 5' RACE reads, TCRdb called clonotypes with MiXCR, one entry per CDR3 protein. The sample carries 50,000 to 85,000 distinct CDR3 sequences, roughly 9.1% recorded once. The ends were cut back, 0 bases at V and 3 bases at J, with 11 bases in the middle. The germline gives CDR1 DFQATT, CDR2 SNEGSKA (reference sequence). This CDR3 comprises 15 residues. The data were taken from a study of early T cells in non-severe SARS-CoV-2 infection. The chain combines TRBV20-1 with TRBJ1-4; no definite D call. Sequencing input: whole blood. The sequence was collected from an adult who was a healthcare worker with PCR-confirmed SARS-CoV-2 infection or an uninfected control (not recorded which). CDR3 DNA: TGCAGTGCTAGAGATCTCCGGGGTTCTAATGAAAAACTGTTTTTT. It translates to CSARDLRGSNEKLFF.